Here is one T cell receptor beta chain with its context. Its antigen has not been determined. The sample holds no much larger clone one base away, and base qualities are not on file. These data belong to a study of vaccination and CD4 T cells after COVID-19 (dated by TCRdb to 2021 to 2024). Regarding the research as a whole: Convalescent patients had a positive SARS-CoV-2 result on nasal swab PCR, and of these patients, several had mild disease and one had severe disease. Control cultures received a CEFX viral epitope pool as the positive control, an HIV-1 Nef peptide pool as the negative control, or no peptide. Post-COVID blood samples from convalescent patients were collected a median of roughly 100 days after diagnosis, with a range of 35 to 161 days. The spike-specific CD4+ TCR repertoire was compared before and after mRNA vaccination in approximately ten COVID-19 convalescent patients and a handful of infection-naive healthy vaccine recipients. For stimulating the cultures, overlapping spike peptide pools were used, derived from SARS-CoV-2 as well as from the common cold coronaviruses HCoV-NL63, HCoV-OC43 and HCoV-229E. Two doses of either the Pfizer-BioNTech BNT162b2 vaccine (n=8) or the Moderna mRNA-1273 vaccine (n=2) were administered to participants. The convalescent cohort included six males and four females, with two Hispanic individuals, seven Caucasians, two Asians and one multiracial person. Post-vaccine blood samples were taken a median of around 77 days after the second vaccine dose, with a range of roughly 13 to 250 days. The paper's findings and limits, for the study overall: The number of convalescent patients in the study was relatively small, and the study did not examine early timepoints following natural infection. In convalescent patients, nearly all vaccine-specific clones (304 of 307) were found to be mono-reactive for SARS-CoV-2 spike rather than cross-reactive with common cold coronaviruses. The median number of SARS-CoV-2-reactive clonotypes rose from about 19 after infection to around 40 after vaccination, but the change was not significant. Among convalescent patients, a median roughly 90% of the SARS-CoV-2-reactive clones seen after vaccination appeared only after vaccination, which suggests priming specific to the vaccine.

This specimen's treatment or condition label, per the study, means: approximately 11-day PBMC culture with coronavirus spike peptide pools or control peptides (ViraFEST assay). The study used the ViraFEST assay, which expanded antigen-specific T cells with peptide pools and then identified expanded clonotypes by TCR sequencing. Positive SARS-CoV-2 PCR tests in the convalescent patients dated from March to December 2020, before Alpha, Beta and Delta variants emerged in the United States. Each well held 2.2 million or so PBMCs cultured with around 10 ug/ml peptide pools in IMDM containing roughly 5% human AB serum and about 10 IU/ml IL-2. Half of the culture medium was replaced with fresh IL-2-containing medium on days 3 and 7. After approximately eleven days of culture, CD4+ T cells were isolated by negative selection with the EasySep CD4+ T cell isolation kit. Ficoll-Paque Plus gradient centrifugation was used to isolate PBMCs from whole blood, and the isolated PBMCs were then either used fresh or cryopreserved at -140C. Triplicate wells were generally used for each culture condition.

V was cut back by 1 base and J by 1 base, leaving a gap of 4 bases between them. Taken from cysteine to phenylalanine, the CDR3 has 13 residues. Here the CDR3 DNA is all that survives: 39 bases in frame from base 1. The germline V gene specifies SGHTA as CDR1 and FQGNSA as CDR2. The library was made by PCR. DNA from cultured CD4+ T cells underwent TCR sequencing with the Oncomine TCR Beta short-read assay at the Johns Hopkins FTIC core. The QIAamp micro DNA kit was used to extract genomic DNA from the cultured CD4+ T cells. Oncomine TCR Beta libraries made from cultured CD4+ T cells were pooled using unique dual indexes and sequenced on an Illumina iSeq 100. The original methods were these. Non-productive sequences were removed, and CDR3s not starting with C, not ending with F or W, or shorter than 7 amino acids were discarded. The MANAFEST web application was used to identify antigen-specific clonotypes by comparing peptide-stimulated wells against reference wells and other culture wells. An FDR below 0.05, an odds ratio above 5, and a productive frequency above 0.1% in at least two of three replicate wells were required for clones to be considered positive. A clonotype was classed as cross-reactive if the clonotype showed significant expansion both in SARS-CoV-2 spike wells and in at least one common cold coronavirus spike condition. Using R version 3.6.1, CDR3 homology was evaluated through Levenshtein distances (stringdist) along with unrooted phylogenetic trees (ape). In TCRdb, the public reads were trimmed at Q25 with fastp and aligned with MiXCR, with productive beta chains retained. Entries are consolidated by CDR3 protein sequence, retaining the most common genes and DNA. These V and J calls rely on TCRdb rather than the paper's analysis. This sample gives under 20,000 distinct CDR3 sequences in total; under 60% of them show up just once. The ten largest clones take up approximately 16% of the sample.

The V and J segments used are TRBV7-2 and TRBJ1-1, with the D segment identity uncertain. Material: CD4+ T cells from blood, cultured in vitro, obtained before SARS-CoV-2 vaccination. The TCR sequence derives from a human donor who had recovered from COVID-19. The nucleotide sequence reads as follows: TGTGCCAGCAGCTTAGGAGCGAACACTGAAGCTTTCTTT. The resulting protein is CASSLGANTEAFF. The variable domain in full, with residues beyond the CDR3 obtained from the reference TRBV7-2 and TRBJ1-1 genes, is GAGVSQSPSNKVTEKGKDVELRCDPISGHTALYWYRQSLGQGLEFLIYFQGNSAPDKSGLPSDRFSAERTGGSVSTLTIQRTQQEDSAVYLCASSLGANTEAFFGQGTRLTVV.